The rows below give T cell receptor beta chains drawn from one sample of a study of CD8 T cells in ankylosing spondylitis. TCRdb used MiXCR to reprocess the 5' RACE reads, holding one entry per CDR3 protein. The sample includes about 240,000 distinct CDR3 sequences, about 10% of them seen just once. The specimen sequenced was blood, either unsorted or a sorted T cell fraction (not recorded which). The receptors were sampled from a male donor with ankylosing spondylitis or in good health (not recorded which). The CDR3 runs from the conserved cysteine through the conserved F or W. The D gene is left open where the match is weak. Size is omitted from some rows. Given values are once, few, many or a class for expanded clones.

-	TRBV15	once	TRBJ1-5	CATTHLPTGPYSNQPQHF	TGTGCCACCACCCACCTTCCAACAGGGCCCTATAGCAATCAGCCCCAGCATTTT
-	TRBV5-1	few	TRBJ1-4	CASSYGRDGRREKLFF	TGCGCCAGCAGCTATGGCCGGGACGGTCGTAGGGAAAAACTGTTTTTT
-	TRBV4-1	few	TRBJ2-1	CASSLGPSEGEQFF	TGCGCCAGCAGCCTGGGACCGTCTGAGGGGGAGCAGTTCTTC
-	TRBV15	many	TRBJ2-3	CATSRDSGPKFTDTQYF	TGTGCCACCAGCAGAGATTCAGGACCCAAGTTCACAGATACGCAGTATTTT
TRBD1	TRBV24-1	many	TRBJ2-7	CATSENTGVDPYEQYF	TGTGCCACCAGTGAAAATACAGGGGTAGACCCCTACGAGCAGTACTTC
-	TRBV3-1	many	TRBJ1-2	CASSRGANYGYTF	TGTGCCAGCAGCCGGGGGGCTAACTATGGCTACACCTTC
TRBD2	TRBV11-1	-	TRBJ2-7	CASTLSGASGIEQYF	TGTGCCAGCACCCTCTCCGGGGCTAGCGGGATCGAGCAGTACTTC
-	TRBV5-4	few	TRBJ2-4	CASSSRQVDIQYF	TGTGCCAGCAGCTCCCGACAGGTAGACATTCAGTACTTC
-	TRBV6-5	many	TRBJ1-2	CASSYEELGPRYGYTF	TGTGCCAGCAGTTACGAGGAGTTGGGCCCGCGCTATGGCTACACCTTC
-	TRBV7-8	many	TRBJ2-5	CASSLGWSGEETQYF	TGTGCCAGCAGCTTAGGGTGGTCAGGGGAAGAGACCCAGTACTTC
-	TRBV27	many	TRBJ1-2	CASSLSQYYGYTF	TGTGCCAGCAGTTTATCCCAATACTATGGCTACACCTTC
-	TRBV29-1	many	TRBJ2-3	CSAINRGSTDTQYF	TGCAGCGCCATCAATCGGGGAAGCACAGATACGCAGTATTTT
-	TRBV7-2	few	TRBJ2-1	CASSLASLGENEQFF	TGTGCCAGCAGCTTAGCTTCCCTGGGGGAGAATGAGCAGTTCTTC
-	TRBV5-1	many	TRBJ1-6	CASSLRQEASPLHF	TGCGCCAGCAGCCTCCGACAGGAAGCATCACCCCTCCACTTT
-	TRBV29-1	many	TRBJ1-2	CSVGTRQTNYGYTF	TGCAGCGTTGGCACGCGTCAAACTAACTATGGCTACACCTTC
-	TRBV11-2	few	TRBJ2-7	CASSSGSSGYF	TGTGCCAGCAGCTCCGGGAGTTCGGGGTACTTC
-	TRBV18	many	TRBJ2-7	CASSPRTNEQYF	TGTGCCAGCTCACCGCGGACTAACGAGCAGTACTTC
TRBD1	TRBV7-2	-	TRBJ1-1	CASSWDRNTEAFF	TGTGCCAGCAGCTGGGACAGGAACACTGAAGCTTTCTTT
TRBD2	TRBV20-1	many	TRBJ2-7	CSARGLAGWEQYF	TGCAGTGCTCGAGGACTAGCGGGATGGGAGCAGTACTTC
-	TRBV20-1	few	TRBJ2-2	CSARMDSFGELFF	TGCAGTGCTCGAATGGACAGCTTTGGGGAGCTGTTTTTT
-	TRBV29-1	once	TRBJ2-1	CSVETGQGSSYNEQFF	TGCAGCGTTGAGACGGGACAAGGGAGCTCCTACAATGAGCAGTTCTTC
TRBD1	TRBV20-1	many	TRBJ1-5	CSASSYRGMGSNQPQHF	TGCAGTGCTTCTAGCTACAGGGGAATGGGTAGTAACCAGCCCCAGCATTTT
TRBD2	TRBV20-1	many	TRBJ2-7	CSARAQALQRGFIYEQYF	TGCAGTGCTAGAGCCCAGGCCCTACAGCGGGGGTTTATCTACGAGCAGTACTTC
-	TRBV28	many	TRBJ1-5	CASSLFQGLQPQHF	TGTGCCAGCAGTTTGTTCCAGGGACTGCAGCCCCAGCATTTT
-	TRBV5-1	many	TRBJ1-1	CASSLFVRGSDTEAFF	TGCGCCAGCAGCTTGTTCGTACGGGGGTCCGACACTGAAGCTTTCTTT
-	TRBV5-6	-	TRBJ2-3	CASSFTDATDTQYF	TGTGCCAGCAGCTTTACGGACGCCACAGATACGCAGTATTTT
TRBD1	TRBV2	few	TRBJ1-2	CASSPTYGQGNYGYTF	TGTGCCAGCAGCCCCACCTACGGACAGGGGAACTATGGCTACACCTTC
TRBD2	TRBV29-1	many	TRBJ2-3	CSGALSGITDTQYF	TGCAGCGGCGCACTTAGCGGGATCACAGATACGCAGTATTTT
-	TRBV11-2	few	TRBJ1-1	CASSPVMVTEAFF	TGTGCCAGCAGCCCAGTGATGGTCACTGAAGCTTTCTTT
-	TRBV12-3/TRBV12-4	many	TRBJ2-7	CASTGTLSYEQYF	TGTGCCAGCACCGGGACGCTGTCCTACGAGCAGTACTTC
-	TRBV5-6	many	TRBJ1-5	CASSLQGGLNQPQHF	TGTGCCAGCAGCTTACAAGGGGGTCTCAATCAGCCCCAGCATTTT
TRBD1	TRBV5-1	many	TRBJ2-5	CASSLAGTGETQYF	TGCGCCAGCAGCTTGGCCGGGACAGGAGAGACCCAGTACTTC
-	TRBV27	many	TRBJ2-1	CASSLISGLRNNEQFF	TGTGCCAGCAGTTTAATTTCCGGGCTCAGGAACAATGAGCAGTTCTTC
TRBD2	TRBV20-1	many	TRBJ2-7	CSAKAYRTRRDEQYF	TGCAGTGCTAAAGCTTATCGGACTAGACGGGACGAGCAGTACTTC
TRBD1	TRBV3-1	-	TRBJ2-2	CASRPGQGESGTGELFF	TGTGCCAGCAGACCGGGACAGGGGGAATCGGGGACCGGGGAGCTGTTTTTT
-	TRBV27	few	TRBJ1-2	CASSQPGRGGRHGYTF	TGTGCCAGCAGCCAACCTGGACGGGGAGGGCGGCATGGCTACACCTTC
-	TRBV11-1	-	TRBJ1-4	CASSPRGTGGATNEKLFF	TGTGCCAGCAGCCCAAGGGGGACGGGAGGTGCAACTAATGAAAAACTGTTTTTT
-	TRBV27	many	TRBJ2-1	CAVRSSLLTGEQFF	TGTGCCGTCCGCTCATCCCTGCTCACCGGTGAGCAGTTCTTC
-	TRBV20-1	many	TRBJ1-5	CSARDLSRGHQPQHF	TGCAGTGCTAGAGATCTGTCCAGGGGCCATCAGCCCCAGCATTTT
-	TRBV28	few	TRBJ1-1	CASSFPSGLVNTEAFF	TGTGCCAGCAGTTTTCCGTCAGGGTTGGTGAACACTGAAGCTTTCTTT
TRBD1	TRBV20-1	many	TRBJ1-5	CSARPISSDRDNQPQHF	TGCAGTGCTAGGCCGATTTCTTCGGACAGGGACAATCAGCCCCAGCATTTT